This paragraph covers one TCR beta chain sequence. Its antigen is as yet unknown. These data are taken from a study of shared clonotypes between healthy human individuals. The CDR3 sequence is 12 residues long. Germline values: CDR1 MDHEN, CDR2 SYDVKM. V was pared by 4 bases and J by 8 bases, with 8 bases between. Execution of the assay was at deep level. Sequenced by immunoSEQ multiplex PCR; TCRdb stores in-frame clones only, minus some. The table includes millions of clones, about 92% detected once. Study-level points and caveats: Relative to memory subsets, naive subsets generally showed larger estimated richness. Depth of sequencing was expected to influence donor clonotype sharing.

Naive CD8 cells, CD45RO-negative and positively selected for CCR7, excluded terminally differentiated effector memory CD45RA+ cells. The sample taken for sequencing was naive CD8+ T cells from PBMCs. This rearrangement joins TRBV28 to TRBJ1-4; a weak D match, TRBD1 (6 bases). The sequence was collected from a man aged 18 to 30 in good health. Some clones in this sample may be carry-over from other donors' samples. CDR3 nucleotide sequence: TGTGCCAGCAGTTCCCAGGGGGAAAAACTGTTTTTT. This encodes CASSSQGEKLFF.